Listed below are T cell receptor beta chains from one sample, sequenced in a study of CD8 T cells in ankylosing spondylitis. TCRdb analysed the 5' RACE reads with MiXCR anew, one entry per CDR3 protein. The sample shows roughly 130,000 distinct CDR3 sequences, roughly 8.8% of them seen only once. Sequenced sample: blood, either unsorted or a sorted T cell fraction (not recorded which). Every receptor here comes from a male donor with ankylosing spondylitis or in good health (not recorded which). Each CDR3 is given without its conserved first and last residue.

CDR3 | V
ASSQDDRVSGELF | TRBV4-3
ATSSGGRHEQY | TRBV15
ASSQDGGTLQETQY | TRBV4-1
ASTGTTYEQY | TRBV5-1
ASSRDRGGEEQY | TRBV18
SARVGARTVYNEQF | TRBV20-1
AISVGQGAVKTGELF | TRBV10-3
TIAGTSVSQETQY | TRBV29-1
ASSFSRNNSPLH | TRBV12-3/TRBV12-4
ASTETGGFYNEQF | TRBV6-2/TRBV6-3
ASSQWLFNTGELF | TRBV4-3
ASSLYDSGNTIY | TRBV5-1
SGPLRNTEAF | TRBV20-1
ASSKLPERQSSYEQY | TRBV21-1
SVDISPGLPDTIY | TRBV29-1
SAPPGTSGSDTQY | TRBV20-1
ASSLSEDRERTSGSAKNIQY | TRBV28